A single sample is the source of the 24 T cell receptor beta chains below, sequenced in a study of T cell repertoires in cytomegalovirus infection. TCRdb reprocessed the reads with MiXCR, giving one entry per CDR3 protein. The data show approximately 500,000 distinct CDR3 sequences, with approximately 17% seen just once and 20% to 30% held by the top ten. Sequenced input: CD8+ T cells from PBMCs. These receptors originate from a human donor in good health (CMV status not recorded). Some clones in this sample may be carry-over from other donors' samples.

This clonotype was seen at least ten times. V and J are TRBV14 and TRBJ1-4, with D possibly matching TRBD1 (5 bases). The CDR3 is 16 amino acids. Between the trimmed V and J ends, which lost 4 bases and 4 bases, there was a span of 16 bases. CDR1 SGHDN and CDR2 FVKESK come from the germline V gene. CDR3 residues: CASSRGGGHFNEKLFF. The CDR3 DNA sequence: TGTGCCAGCAGCCGGGGAGGAGGACACTTTAATGAAAAACTGTTTTTT.

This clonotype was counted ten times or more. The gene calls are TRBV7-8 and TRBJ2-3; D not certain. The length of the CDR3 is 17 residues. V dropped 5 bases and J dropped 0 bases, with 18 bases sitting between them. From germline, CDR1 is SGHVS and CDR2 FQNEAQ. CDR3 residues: CASSRRARTASTDTQYF. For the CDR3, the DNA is TGTGCCAGCAGCCGACGGGCAAGGACGGCTAGCACAGATACGCAGTATTTT.

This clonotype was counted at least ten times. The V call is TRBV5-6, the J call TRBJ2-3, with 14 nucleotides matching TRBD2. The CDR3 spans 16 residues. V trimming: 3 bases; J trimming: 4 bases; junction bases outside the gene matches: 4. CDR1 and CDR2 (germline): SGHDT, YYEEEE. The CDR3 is CASSSGLAGGPDTQYF. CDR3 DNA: TGTGCCAGCAGCTCAGGACTAGCGGGGGGCCCAGATACGCAGTATTTT.

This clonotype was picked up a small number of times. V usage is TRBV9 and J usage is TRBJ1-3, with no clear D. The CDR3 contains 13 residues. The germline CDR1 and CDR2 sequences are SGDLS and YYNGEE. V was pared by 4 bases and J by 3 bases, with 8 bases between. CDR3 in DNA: TGTGCCAGCAGCCCGAGTGATGGAAACACCATATATTTT. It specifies CASSPSDGNTIYF.

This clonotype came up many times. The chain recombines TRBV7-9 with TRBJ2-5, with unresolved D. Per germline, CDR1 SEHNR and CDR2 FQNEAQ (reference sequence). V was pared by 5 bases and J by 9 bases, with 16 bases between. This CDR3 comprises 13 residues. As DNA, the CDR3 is TGTGCCAGCAGCAGACCGGGCCTGACGGCCCAGTACTTC. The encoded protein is CASSRPGLTAQYF. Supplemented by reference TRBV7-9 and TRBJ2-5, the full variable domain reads DTGVSQNPRHKITKRGQNVTFRCDPISEHNRLYWYRQTLGQGPEFLTYFQNEAQLEKSRLLSDRFSAERPKGSFSTLEIQRTEQGDSAMYLCASSRPGLTAQYFGPGTRLLVL.

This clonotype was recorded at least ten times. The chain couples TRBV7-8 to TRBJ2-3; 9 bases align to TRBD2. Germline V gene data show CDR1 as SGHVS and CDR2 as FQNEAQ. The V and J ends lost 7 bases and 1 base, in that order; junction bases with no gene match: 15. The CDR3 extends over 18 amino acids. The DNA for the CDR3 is TGTGCCAGCACCCAGGGCCCTAGGCGGGAGGGAGGCACAGATACGCAGTATTTT. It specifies CASTQGPRREGGTDTQYF.

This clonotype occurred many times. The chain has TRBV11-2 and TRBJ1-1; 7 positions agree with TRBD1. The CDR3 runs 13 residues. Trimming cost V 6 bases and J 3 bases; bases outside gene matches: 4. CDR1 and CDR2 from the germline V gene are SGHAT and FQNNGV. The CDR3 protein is CASRSDRDTEAFF. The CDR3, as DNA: TGTGCCAGCAGGTCTGACAGGGACACTGAAGCTTTCTTT.

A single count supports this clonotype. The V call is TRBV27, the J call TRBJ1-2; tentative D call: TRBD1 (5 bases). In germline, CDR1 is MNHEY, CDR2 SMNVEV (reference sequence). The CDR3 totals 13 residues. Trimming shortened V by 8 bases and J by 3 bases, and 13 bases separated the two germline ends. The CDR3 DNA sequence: TGTGCCAGCCCCGGGCAGGGAGACTATGGCTACACCTTC. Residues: CASPGQGDYGYTF.

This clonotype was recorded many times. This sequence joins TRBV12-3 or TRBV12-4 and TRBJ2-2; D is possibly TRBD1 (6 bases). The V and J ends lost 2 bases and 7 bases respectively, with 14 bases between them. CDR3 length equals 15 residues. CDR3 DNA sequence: TGTGCCAGCAGTTTAATAACAGGGTCGGGCGGGGAGCTGTTTTTT. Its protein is CASSLITGSGGELFF.

The CDR3 nucleotides are TGTGCCAGCAGTGAAACACGCAGGGGGCGAACATCCGAGCAGTACTTC. It translates to CASSETRRGRTSEQYF. The chain is built from TRBV2 and TRBJ2-7; TRBD1 agrees at 8 bases. The germline gives CDR1 SNHLY, CDR2 FYNNEI. V shed 2 bases, J shed 6 bases, and the junction held 12 bases outside the gene matches. The length of the CDR3 is 16 residues. Full variable domain (missing parts from reference TRBV2 and TRBJ2-7): EPEVTQTPSHQVTQMGQEVILRCVPISNHLYFYWYRQILGQKVEFLVSFYNNEISEKSEIFDDQFSVERPDGSNFTLKIRSTKLEDSAMYFCASSETRRGRTSEQYFGPGTRLTVT.

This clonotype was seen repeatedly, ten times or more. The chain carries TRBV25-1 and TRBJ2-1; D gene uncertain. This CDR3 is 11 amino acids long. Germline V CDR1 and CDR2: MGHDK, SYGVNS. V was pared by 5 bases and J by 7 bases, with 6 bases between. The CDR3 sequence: CASSRLNEQFF. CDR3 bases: TGTGCCAGCAGTCGGTTGAATGAGCAGTTCTTC.

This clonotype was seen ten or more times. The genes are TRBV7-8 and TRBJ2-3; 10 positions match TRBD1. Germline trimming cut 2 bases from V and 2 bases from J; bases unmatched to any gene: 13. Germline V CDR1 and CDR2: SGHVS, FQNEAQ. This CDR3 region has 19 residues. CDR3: CASSLRDRGRSSNTDTQYF. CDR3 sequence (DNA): TGTGCCAGCAGCTTAAGGGACAGGGGAAGGTCCTCCAACACAGATACGCAGTATTTT.

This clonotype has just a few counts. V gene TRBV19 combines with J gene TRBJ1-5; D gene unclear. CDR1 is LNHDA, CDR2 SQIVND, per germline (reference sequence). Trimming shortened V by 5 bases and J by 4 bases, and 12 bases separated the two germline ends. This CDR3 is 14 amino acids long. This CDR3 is CASSLLTKNQPQHF. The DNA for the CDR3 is TGTGCCAGTAGTCTCCTGACCAAGAATCAGCCCCAGCATTTT.

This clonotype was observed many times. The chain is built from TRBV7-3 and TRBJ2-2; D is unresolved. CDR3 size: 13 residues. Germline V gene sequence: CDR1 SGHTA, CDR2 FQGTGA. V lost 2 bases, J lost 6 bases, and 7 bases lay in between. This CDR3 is CASSLYIPGELFF. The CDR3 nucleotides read TGTGCCAGCAGCTTATATATACCCGGGGAGCTGTTTTTT.

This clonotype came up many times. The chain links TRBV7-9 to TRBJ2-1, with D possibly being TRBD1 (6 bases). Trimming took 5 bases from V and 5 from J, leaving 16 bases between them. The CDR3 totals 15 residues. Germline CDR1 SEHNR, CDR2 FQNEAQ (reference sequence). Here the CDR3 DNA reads TGTGCCAGCAGCCCGACAGGATTTTCCCACAATGAGCAGTTCTTC. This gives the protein CASSPTGFSHNEQFF.

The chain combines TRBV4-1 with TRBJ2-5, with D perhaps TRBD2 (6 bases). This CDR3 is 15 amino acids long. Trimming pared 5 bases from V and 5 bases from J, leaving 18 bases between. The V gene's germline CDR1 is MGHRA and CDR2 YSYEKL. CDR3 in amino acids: CASSLGEGRRETQYF. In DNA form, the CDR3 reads TGCGCCAGCAGCTTAGGAGAGGGGAGGCGTGAGACCCAGTACTTC.

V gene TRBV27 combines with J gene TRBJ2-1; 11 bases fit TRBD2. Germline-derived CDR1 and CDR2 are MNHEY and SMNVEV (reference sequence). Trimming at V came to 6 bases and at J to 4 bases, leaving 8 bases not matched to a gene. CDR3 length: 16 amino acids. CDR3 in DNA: TGTGCCAGCAGGGGCACTAGCGGGAGAATGTACAATGAGCAGTTCTTC. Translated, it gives CASRGTSGRMYNEQFF.

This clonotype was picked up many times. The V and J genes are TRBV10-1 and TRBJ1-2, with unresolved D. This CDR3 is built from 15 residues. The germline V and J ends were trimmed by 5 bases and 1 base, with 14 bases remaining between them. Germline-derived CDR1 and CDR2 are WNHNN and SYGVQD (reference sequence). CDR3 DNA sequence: TGCGCCAGCAGTAACTTCAGAGATATTAACTATGGCTACACCTTC. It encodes CASSNFRDINYGYTF.

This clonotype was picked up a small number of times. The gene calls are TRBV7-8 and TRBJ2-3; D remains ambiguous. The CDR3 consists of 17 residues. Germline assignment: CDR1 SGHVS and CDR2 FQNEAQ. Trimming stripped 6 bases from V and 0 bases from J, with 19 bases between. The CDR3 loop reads CASSSDGPEASTDTQYF. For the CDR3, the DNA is TGTGCCAGCAGTTCTGACGGACCCGAAGCTAGCACAGATACGCAGTATTTT.

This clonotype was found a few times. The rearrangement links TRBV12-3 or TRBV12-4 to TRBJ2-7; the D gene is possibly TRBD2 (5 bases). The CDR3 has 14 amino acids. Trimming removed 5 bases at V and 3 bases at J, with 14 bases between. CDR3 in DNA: TGTGCCAGCAGTCCGGGAATATCAATCTACGAGCAGTACTTC. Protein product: CASSPGISIYEQYF.

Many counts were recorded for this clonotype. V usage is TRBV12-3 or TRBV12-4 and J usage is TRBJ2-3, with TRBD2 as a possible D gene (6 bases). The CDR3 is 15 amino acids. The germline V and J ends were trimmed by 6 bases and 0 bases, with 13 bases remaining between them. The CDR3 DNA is TGTGCCAGCAGACCAAAACTAGCTAGCACAGATACGCAGTATTTT. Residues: CASRPKLASTDTQYF.

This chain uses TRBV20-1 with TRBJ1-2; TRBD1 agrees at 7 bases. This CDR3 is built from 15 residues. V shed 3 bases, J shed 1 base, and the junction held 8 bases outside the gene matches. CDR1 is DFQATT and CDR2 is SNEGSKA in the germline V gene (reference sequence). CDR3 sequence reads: CSASVWTGYNYGYTF. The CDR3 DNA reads TGCAGTGCTAGCGTCTGGACAGGATATAACTATGGCTACACCTTC.

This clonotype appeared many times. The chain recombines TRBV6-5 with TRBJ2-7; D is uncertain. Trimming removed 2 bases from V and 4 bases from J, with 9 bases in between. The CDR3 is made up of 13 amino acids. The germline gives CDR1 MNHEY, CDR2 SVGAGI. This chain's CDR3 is CASSYETGYEQYF. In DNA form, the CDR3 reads TGTGCCAGCAGTTACGAGACCGGGTACGAGCAGTACTTC.

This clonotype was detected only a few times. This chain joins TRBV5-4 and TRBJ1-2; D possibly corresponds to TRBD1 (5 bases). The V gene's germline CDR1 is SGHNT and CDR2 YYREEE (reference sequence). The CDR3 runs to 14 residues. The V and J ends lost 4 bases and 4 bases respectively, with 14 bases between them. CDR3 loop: CASSPWGSTYGYTF. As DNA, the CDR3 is TGTGCCAGCAGCCCCTGGGGGTCCACCTATGGCTACACCTTC. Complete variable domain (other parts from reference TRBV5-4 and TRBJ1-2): ETGVTQSPTHLIKTRGQQVTLRCSSQSGHNTVSWYQQALGQGPQFIFQYYREEENGRGNFPPRFSGLQFPNYSSELNVNALELDDSALYLCASSPWGSTYGYTFGSGTRLTVV.